The rows below give T cell receptor beta chains drawn from one sample of a study of cytomegalovirus exposure and HLA in healthy donors. Produced via immunoSEQ multiplex PCR; TCRdb's table is partial and in-frame only. The profile shows 180,000 or so clones, roughly four fifths of them singletons. Sequences were obtained from PBMCs. The receptor set was obtained from a woman aged 18-35 years in good health and CMV-seropositive. CDR3s leave out the opening cysteine and the closing phenylalanine or tryptophan. Each record gives: V gene, J gene, CDR3 protein.

TRBV19	TRBJ2-7	ASSIWTGATEQY
TRBV28	TRBJ1-2	ASSTRLGYT
TRBV10-3	TRBJ2-6	AISDEVTGYTGANVLT
TRBV6-5	TRBJ2-2	ASSYYDRGGELF
TRBV7-2	TRBJ1-2	ASSFGYRAFAGYT
TRBV10-2	TRBJ2-7	ASSEDRIYEQY
TRBV6-1	TRBJ1-2	ASSDGLRSYGYT
TRBV7-9	TRBJ1-2	ASSPRTGETNYGYT
TRBV7-6	TRBJ1-3	ASSLKTGHGNTIY
TRBV9	TRBJ2-1	ASSVAEGAYNEQF